One and the same sample provided the 26 T cell receptor beta chains below, sequenced in a study of blood T cells in healthy people across ages. A second PCR of 7 to 11 cycles used a sample-barcoded 5' primer and a J-beta primer mix. TCRdb ran MiXCR on the 5' RACE reads and lists one entry per CDR3 protein. Of about a million distinct CDR3 sequences in the sample, 35% to 40% were seen once. The sample consisted of blood. These receptors came from a man younger than 35 in good health.

The chain has TRBV20-1 and TRBJ2-5; D possibly uses TRBD1 or TRBD2 (5 bases each). The CDR3 has 13 amino acids. CDR1 and CDR2 (germline): DFQATT, SNEGSKA (reference sequence). Trimming pared 3 bases from V and 11 bases from J, leaving 19 bases between. CDR3 bases: TGCAGTGCTAGGTGGGACGGTTACAATGAGCAGTACTTC. It translates to CSARWDGYNEQYF.

The chain joins TRBV4-3 to TRBJ2-5; the D gene is possibly TRBD1 (6 bases). TRBJ2-7 explains the end of the DNA better; the J call may be wrong. Looked up from germline, CDR1 is LGHNA and CDR2 is YSLEER. This CDR3 has 14 residues. The CDR3 sequence: CASSQPGQIYEQYF. For the CDR3, the DNA is TGCGCCAGCAGCCAACCTGGACAGATCTACGAGCAGTACTTC.

In this sample, this clonotype turned up a few times. V gene TRBV5-1 combines with J gene TRBJ2-1; D is undetermined. The CDR3 runs 15 residues. CDR1 and CDR2 from the germline V gene are SGHRS and YFSETQ. Trimming removed 5 bases from V and 5 bases from J, with 17 bases in between. The CDR3 spells CASRLKTNSNNEQFF. The CDR3 region has the DNA TGCGCCAGCAGACTCAAGACGAACAGCAACAATGAGCAGTTCTTC.

This clonotype has ten or more counts. The rearrangement joins TRBV10-3 to TRBJ1-2; D is perhaps TRBD1 (6 bases). V was clipped by 6 bases and J by 2 bases, with 13 bases between them. In germline, CDR1 is ENHRY, CDR2 SYGVKD. This CDR3 spans 14 amino acids. DNA for the CDR3: TGTGCCATCAGGGATACAGGGAGCAACTATGGCTACACCTTC. It is translated as CAIRDTGSNYGYTF.

The chain combines TRBV24-1 with TRBJ1-1; D unresolved. The CDR3 length is 13 residues. CDR1 is KGHDR and CDR2 is SFDVKD in the germline V gene. Trimming removed 6 bases from V and 6 bases from J, with 13 bases in between. For the CDR3, the DNA is TGTGCCACCAGTCAGCAAGGAGTCTCTGAAGCTTTCTTT. Translated, it gives CATSQQGVSEAFF.

This clonotype was counted between two and nine times. V is TRBV9 and J is TRBJ2-1, with 13 bases identical to TRBD2. The CDR3 has 19 amino acids. With V trimmed by 3 bases and J by 5 bases, 14 bases remained unmatched. Germline V gene lookup returns CDR1 SGDLS and CDR2 YYNGEE. CDR3 bases: TGTGCCAGCAGCGCACGATCCATACTAGCGGGGGGGCCAAACAATGAGCAGTTCTTC. Protein: CASSARSILAGGPNNEQFF. Full variable domain (outside the CDR3, taken from reference TRBV9 and TRBJ2-1): DSGVTQTPKHLITATGQRVTLRCSPRSGDLSVYWYQQSLDQGLQFLIQYYNGEERAKGNILERFSAQQFPDLHSELNLSSLELGDSALYFCASSARSILAGGPNNEQFFGPGTRLTVL.

This clonotype appeared many times. The V and J genes are TRBV12-3 or TRBV12-4 and TRBJ2-5; TRBD1 matches 8 bases. The J segment lost 4 bases and the V segment lost 5 bases, leaving 9 bases of the junction unmatched. The CDR3 contains 15 residues. This CDR3 is CASSPDRVLRETQYF. The CDR3 coding sequence is TGTGCCAGCAGTCCGGACAGGGTTCTAAGAGAGACCCAGTACTTC.

Here the CDR3 reads CNVEGTYSPGAKNIQYF. CDR3 bases: TGCAACGTAGAAGGGACCTACTCCCCCGGGGCCAAAAACATTCAGTACTTC. The V and J genes are TRBV29-1 and TRBJ2-4; D may match TRBD1 or TRBD2 (5 bases each). In germline, CDR1 is SQVTM, CDR2 ANQGSEA. The CDR3 is 17 residues long.

As for this clonotype: Germline and junction disagree at one end, which may indicate a read error. In DNA form, the CDR3 reads TGTGCCAACAGCTTAAGTTCTTTCACAGATACGCAGTATTTT. Encoded protein: CANSLSSFTDTQYF. The V and J genes are TRBV7-6 and TRBJ2-3; D is unclear. The CDR3 length is 14 residues. Germline CDR1 reads SGHVS; CDR2 reads FNYEAQ.

This clonotype was seen more than once but under ten times. The V gene is TRBV9, the J gene TRBJ2-1, with D unclear. V was pared by 0 bases and J by 2 bases, with 9 bases between. Germline V gene lookup returns CDR1 SGDLS and CDR2 YYNGEE. CDR3 length: 15 residues. The CDR3 nucleotides are TGTGCCAGCAGCGTAGGAGACCCTACCTACAATGAGCAGTTCTTC. Translating it yields CASSVGDPTYNEQFF.

This clonotype has only a few counts. V and J are TRBV29-1 and TRBJ2-1, with D unresolved. Per germline, CDR1 SQVTM and CDR2 ANQGSEA. The CDR3 contains 15 residues. Trimming took off 2 bases at V and 2 bases at J, with 13 bases between the two ends. This CDR3 reads CSVESIGRPYNEQFF. The CDR3 nucleotides are TGCAGCGTTGAAAGTATTGGTAGACCCTACAATGAGCAGTTCTTC.

This clonotype has more than one count but fewer than ten. The genes are TRBV7-9 and TRBJ1-5; D is perhaps TRBD1 (6 bases). V was shortened by 4 bases and J by 6 bases, with 19 bases between the two germline ends. Germline-derived CDR1 and CDR2 are SEHNR and FQNEAQ (reference sequence). The CDR3 loop spans 16 amino acids. This CDR3 reads CASSYSSKGGTQPQHF. The DNA for the CDR3 is TGTGCCAGCAGCTATTCGTCAAAAGGGGGTACTCAGCCCCAGCATTTT.

V and J are TRBV18 and TRBJ2-3; perhaps TRBD1 as D (5 bases). CDR3 size: 16 residues. Trimming removed 0 bases at V and 3 bases at J, with 13 bases between. CDR1 is KGHSH and CDR2 is LQKENI in the germline V gene. CDR3 in DNA: TGTGCCAGCTCACCACCGATGGGGCTTGGTACAGATACGCAGTATTTT. It is translated as CASSPPMGLGTDTQYF.

This rearrangement joins TRBV29-1 to TRBJ1-1; maybe TRBD1 (5 bases). Germline V CDR1 and CDR2: SQVTM, ANQGSEA. The V end was cut by 6 bases, the J end by 3 bases, with 11 bases between. This CDR3 is built from 12 residues. DNA of the CDR3: TGCAGCGTCTCCCTGGGGGACACTGAAGCTTTCTTT. This codes for CSVSLGDTEAFF.

The sample holds one count of this clonotype. DNA of the CDR3: TGTGCCAGCAGCCCTGCTGAACAGAACACTGAAGCTTTCTTT. It specifies CASSPAEQNTEAFF. The rearrangement links TRBV7-8 to TRBJ1-1; D uncertain. The CDR3 is made up of 14 amino acids. Deletions cut 5 bases from V and 1 base from J, with 11 bases between. In germline, CDR1 is SGHVS, CDR2 FQNEAQ.

CDR3: CASTMTLTGKNTGELFF. The CDR3 DNA is TGTGCCAGCACCATGACCCTAACAGGGAAAAACACCGGGGAGCTGTTTTTT. The chain joins TRBV7-9 to TRBJ2-2; D may be TRBD1 (6 bases). Germline V gene sequence: CDR1 SEHNR, CDR2 FQNEAQ (reference sequence). V lost 7 bases to trimming and J lost 2 bases, with 20 bases between them. The CDR3 totals 17 residues.

The chain couples TRBV4-3 to TRBJ2-1; the match to TRBD2 covers 10 bases. V lost 3 bases, J lost 2 bases, and 4 bases stayed unmatched. The germline V gene has CDR1 LGHNA and CDR2 YSLEER. This CDR3 is 16 amino acids long. CDR3 in amino acids: CASSQKTSGAYNEQFF. CDR3 DNA: TGCGCCAGCAGCCAGAAAACTAGCGGGGCCTACAATGAGCAGTTCTTC.

This clonotype was detected once. The chain combines TRBV7-2 with TRBJ2-7; 9 bases are a match to TRBD2. Germline V CDR1 and CDR2: SGHTA, FQGNSA. V was clipped by 0 bases and J by 4 bases; unmatched bases: 7. This CDR3 comprises 16 residues. CDR3 in amino acids: CASSLARSGRSYEQYF. CDR3 sequence (DNA): TGTGCCAGCAGCTTAGCGCGCAGCGGGAGGTCGTACGAGCAGTACTTC.

The genes are TRBV12-3 or TRBV12-4 and TRBJ2-4; D might be TRBD1 or TRBD2, each matching 5 bases. V lost 6 bases and J 1 base, leaving 13 bases between the germline ends. CDR3 size: 15 residues. CDR3 loop: CASSPIWGAKNIQYF. The CDR3 DNA sequence: TGTGCCAGCAGCCCTATCTGGGGGGCCAAAAACATTCAGTACTTC.

The table lists this clonotype with a few counts. This chain uses TRBV2 with TRBJ2-4; a possible D gene is TRBD2 (6 bases). The CDR3 runs to 13 residues. Germline CDR1 SNHLY, CDR2 FYNNEI. Trimming shortened V by 8 bases and J by 3 bases, and 11 bases separated the two germline ends. The chain's CDR3 is CASLRRGKNIQYF. In DNA, the CDR3 is TGTGCCAGCTTACGGAGGGGCAAAAACATTCAGTACTTC.

This clonotype was seen more than once but under ten times. The rearrangement uses TRBV6-2 or TRBV6-3 and TRBJ2-3; D uncertain. CDR3 length: 12 residues. The V and J ends lost 6 bases and 10 bases respectively, with 14 bases between them. The germline CDR1 and CDR2 sequences are MNHEY and SVGEGT. The CDR3 DNA is TGTGCCAGCAGCCAAGGACCTACTGCGCAGTATTTT. The encoded protein is CASSQGPTAQYF.

Concerning this clonotype: A much larger clone differs by one base, so this may be a read error. The chain couples TRBV5-1 to TRBJ1-2; D uncertain. V was trimmed by 3 bases and J by 4 bases, leaving 10 bases between them. This CDR3 spans 13 amino acids. Germline-derived CDR1 and CDR2 are SGHRS and YFSETQ. Here the CDR3 reads CASSCADPYGYTF. The CDR3 nucleotides are TGCGCCAGCAGCTGCGCAGATCCCTATGGCTACACCTTC.

The chain carries TRBV2 and TRBJ1-5; 9 bases fit TRBD1. Germline loops: CDR1 SNHLY, CDR2 FYNNEI. Germline trimming cut 5 bases from V and 6 bases from J; bases unmatched to any gene: 8. CDR3 length equals 15 residues. The CDR3 bases are TGTGCCAGCAGTACAGGGGGCAATAAGGGTCAGCCCCAGCATTTT. Translating it yields CASSTGGNKGQPQHF.

The V and J genes are TRBV7-2 and TRBJ2-3, with 8 bases fitting TRBD2. The V gene end was trimmed by 5 bases and the J gene end by 0 bases; junction bases not matched to a gene: 7. CDR3 length equals 16 residues. Germline assignment: CDR1 SGHTA and CDR2 FQGNSA. CDR3 amino acids: CASSPHGGVSTDTQYF. In nucleotides, the CDR3 is TGTGCCAGCAGCCCCCACGGGGGGGTGAGCACAGATACGCAGTATTTT.

This clonotype was seen once. The chain has TRBV2 and TRBJ1-1, with D hard to call. Trimming stripped 4 bases from V and 0 bases from J, with 12 bases between. The CDR3 consists of 15 residues. Germline assignment: CDR1 SNHLY and CDR2 FYNNEI. The CDR3 loop is CASSGDNRLNTEAFF. CDR3 DNA: TGTGCCAGCAGTGGAGATAACCGACTGAACACTGAAGCTTTCTTT. The full variable domain, its missing parts supplied by reference TRBV2 and TRBJ1-1, is EPEVTQTPSHQVTQMGQEVILRCVPISNHLYFYWYRQILGQKVEFLVSFYNNEISEKSEIFDDQFSVERPDGSNFTLKIRSTKLEDSAMYFCASSGDNRLNTEAFFGQGTRLTVV.

The chain joins TRBV29-1 to TRBJ2-1; 9 bases match TRBD1. Germline CDR1 SQVTM, CDR2 ANQGSEA. V trimming: 6 bases; J trimming: 8 bases; junction bases outside the gene matches: 11. The CDR3 loop spans 14 amino acids. CDR3: CSVLTGGSVDEQFF. The CDR3 region has the DNA TGCAGCGTCTTGACAGGGGGATCGGTGGATGAGCAGTTCTTC.